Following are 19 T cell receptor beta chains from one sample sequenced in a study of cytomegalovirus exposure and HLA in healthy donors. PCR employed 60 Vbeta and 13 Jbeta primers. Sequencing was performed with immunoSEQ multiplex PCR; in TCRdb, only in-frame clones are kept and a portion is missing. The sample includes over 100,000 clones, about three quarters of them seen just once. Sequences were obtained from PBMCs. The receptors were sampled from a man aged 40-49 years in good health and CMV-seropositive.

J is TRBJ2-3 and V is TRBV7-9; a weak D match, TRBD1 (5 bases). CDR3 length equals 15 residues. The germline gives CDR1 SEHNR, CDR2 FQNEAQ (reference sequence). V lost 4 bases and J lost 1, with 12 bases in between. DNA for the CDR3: TGTGCCAGCAGCTCCCAGGGAAGGGGCACAGATACGCAGTATTTT. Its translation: CASSSQGRGTDTQYF.

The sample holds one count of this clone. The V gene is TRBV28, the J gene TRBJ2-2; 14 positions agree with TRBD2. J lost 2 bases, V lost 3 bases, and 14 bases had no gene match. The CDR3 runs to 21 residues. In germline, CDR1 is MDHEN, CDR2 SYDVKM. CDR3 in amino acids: CASSFLLVRLAGGPNTGELFF. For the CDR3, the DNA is TGTGCCAGCAGTTTCCTTCTCGTAAGACTAGCGGGGGGGCCCAACACCGGGGAGCTGTTTTTT.

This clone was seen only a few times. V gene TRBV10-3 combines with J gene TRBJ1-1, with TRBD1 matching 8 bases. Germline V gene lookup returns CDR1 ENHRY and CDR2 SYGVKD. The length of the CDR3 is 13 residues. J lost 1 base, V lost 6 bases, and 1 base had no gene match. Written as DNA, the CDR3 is TGTGCCATCAGGGGACAGGCGAACACTGAAGCTTTCTTT. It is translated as CAIRGQANTEAFF.

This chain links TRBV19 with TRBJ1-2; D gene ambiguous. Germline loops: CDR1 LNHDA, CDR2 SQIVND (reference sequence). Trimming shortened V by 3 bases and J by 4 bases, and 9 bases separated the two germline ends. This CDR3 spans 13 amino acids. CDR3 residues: CASSISGSYGYTF. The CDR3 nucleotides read TGTGCCAGTAGTATTTCGGGGAGCTATGGCTACACCTTC.

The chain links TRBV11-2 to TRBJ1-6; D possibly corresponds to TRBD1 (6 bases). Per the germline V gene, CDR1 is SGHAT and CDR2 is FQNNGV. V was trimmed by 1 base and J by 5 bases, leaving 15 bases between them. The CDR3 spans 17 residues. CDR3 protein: CASSLGSLTGNNSPLHF. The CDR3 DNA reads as TGTGCCAGCAGCTTAGGGAGCCTAACAGGGAATAATTCACCCCTCCACTTT.

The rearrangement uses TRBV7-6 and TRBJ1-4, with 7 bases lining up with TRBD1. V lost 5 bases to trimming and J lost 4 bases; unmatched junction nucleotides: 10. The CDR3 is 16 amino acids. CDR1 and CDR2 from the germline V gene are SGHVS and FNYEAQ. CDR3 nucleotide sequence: TGTGCCAGCAGCCTGGACGCGGGACAGATTAATGAAAAACTGTTTTTT. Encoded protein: CASSLDAGQINEKLFF.

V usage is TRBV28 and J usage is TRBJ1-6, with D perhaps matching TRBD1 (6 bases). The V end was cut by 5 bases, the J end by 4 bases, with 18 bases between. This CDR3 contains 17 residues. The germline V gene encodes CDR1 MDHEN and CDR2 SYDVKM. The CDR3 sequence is CASSTVFLDSYNSPLHF. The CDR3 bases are TGTGCCAGCAGTACCGTTTTTCTGGACAGTTATAATTCACCCCTCCACTTT.

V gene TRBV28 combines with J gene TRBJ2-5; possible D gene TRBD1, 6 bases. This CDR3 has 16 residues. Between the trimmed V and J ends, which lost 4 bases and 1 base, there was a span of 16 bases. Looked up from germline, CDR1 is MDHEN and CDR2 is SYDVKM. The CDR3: CASSSPWTVAQETQYF. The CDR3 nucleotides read TGTGCCAGCAGTTCACCATGGACAGTCGCCCAAGAGACCCAGTACTTC.

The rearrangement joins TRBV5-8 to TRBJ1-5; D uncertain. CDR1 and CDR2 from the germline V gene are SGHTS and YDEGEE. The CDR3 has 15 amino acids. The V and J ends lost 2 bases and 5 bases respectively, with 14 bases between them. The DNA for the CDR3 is TGTGCCAGCAGCTTATCAGGTGGAGGTTATCAGCCCCAGCATTTT. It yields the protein CASSLSGGGYQPQHF.

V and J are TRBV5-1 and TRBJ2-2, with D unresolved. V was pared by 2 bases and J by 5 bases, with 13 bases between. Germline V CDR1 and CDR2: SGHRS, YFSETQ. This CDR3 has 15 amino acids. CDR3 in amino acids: CASSFSPGWTGELFF. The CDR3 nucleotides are TGCGCCAGCAGCTTTTCTCCGGGTTGGACCGGGGAGCTGTTTTTT. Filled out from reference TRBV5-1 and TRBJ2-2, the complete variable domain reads KAGVTQTPRYLIKTRGQQVTLSCSPISGHRSVSWYQQTPGQGLQFLFEYFSETQRNKGNFPGRFSGRQFSNSRSEMNVSTLELGDSALYLCASSFSPGWTGELFFGEGSRLTVL.

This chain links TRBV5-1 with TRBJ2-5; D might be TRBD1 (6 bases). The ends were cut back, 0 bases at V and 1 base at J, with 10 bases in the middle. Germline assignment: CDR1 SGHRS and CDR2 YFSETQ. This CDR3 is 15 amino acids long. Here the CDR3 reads CASSLGTVIQETQYF. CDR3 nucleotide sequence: TGCGCCAGCAGCTTGGGGACAGTTATCCAAGAGACCCAGTACTTC.

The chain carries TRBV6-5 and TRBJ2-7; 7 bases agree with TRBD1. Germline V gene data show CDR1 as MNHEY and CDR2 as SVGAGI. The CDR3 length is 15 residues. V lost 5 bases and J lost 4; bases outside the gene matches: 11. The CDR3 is CASSQTGTARYEQYF. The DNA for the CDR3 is TGTGCCAGCAGTCAGACCGGGACAGCTAGATACGAGCAGTACTTC.

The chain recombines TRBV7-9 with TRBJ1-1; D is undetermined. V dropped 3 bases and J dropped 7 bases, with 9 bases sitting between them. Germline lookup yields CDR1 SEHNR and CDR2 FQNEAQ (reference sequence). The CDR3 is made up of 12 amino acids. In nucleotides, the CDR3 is TGTGCCAGCAGCTTTAGTACGGGTGAAGCTTTCTTT. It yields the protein CASSFSTGEAFF.

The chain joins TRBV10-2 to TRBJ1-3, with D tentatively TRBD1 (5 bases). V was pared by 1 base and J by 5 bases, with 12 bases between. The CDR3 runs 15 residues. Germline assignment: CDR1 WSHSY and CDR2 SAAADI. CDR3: CASSELDTYRNTIYF. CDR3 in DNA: TGCGCCAGCAGTGAGTTGGACACCTACCGAAACACCATATATTTT.

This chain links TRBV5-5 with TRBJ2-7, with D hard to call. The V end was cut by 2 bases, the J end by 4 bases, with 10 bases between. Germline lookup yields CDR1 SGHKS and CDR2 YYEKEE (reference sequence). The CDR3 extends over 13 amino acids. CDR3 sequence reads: CASSFQAYYEQYF. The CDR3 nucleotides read TGTGCCAGCAGCTTCCAGGCGTATTACGAGCAGTACTTC.

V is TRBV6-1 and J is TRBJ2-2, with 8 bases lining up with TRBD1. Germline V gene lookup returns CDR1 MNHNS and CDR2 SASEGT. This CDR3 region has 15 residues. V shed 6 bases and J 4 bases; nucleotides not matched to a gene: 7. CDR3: CASRPGTGPTGELFF. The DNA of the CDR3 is TGTGCCAGCAGGCCGGGGACAGGCCCCACCGGGGAGCTGTTTTTT.

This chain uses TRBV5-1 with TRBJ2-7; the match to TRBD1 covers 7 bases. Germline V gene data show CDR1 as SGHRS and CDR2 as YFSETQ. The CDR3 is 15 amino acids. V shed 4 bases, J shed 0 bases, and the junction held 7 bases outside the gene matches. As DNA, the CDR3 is TGCGCCAGCAGCGGGGACAGAAGGAGCTCCTACGAGCAGTACTTC. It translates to CASSGDRRSSYEQYF.

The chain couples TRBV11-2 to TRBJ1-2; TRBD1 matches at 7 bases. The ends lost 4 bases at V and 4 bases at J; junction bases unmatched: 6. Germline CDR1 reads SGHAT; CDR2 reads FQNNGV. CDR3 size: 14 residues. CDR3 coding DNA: TGTGCCAGCAGCTCCCTGACAGGGATCTATGGCTACACCTTC. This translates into CASSSLTGIYGYTF.

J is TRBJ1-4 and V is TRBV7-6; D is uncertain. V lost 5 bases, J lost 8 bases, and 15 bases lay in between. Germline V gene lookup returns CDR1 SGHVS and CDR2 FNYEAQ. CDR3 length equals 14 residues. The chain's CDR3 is CASSGTSPVEKLFF. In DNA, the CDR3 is TGTGCCAGCAGCGGCACATCCCCAGTAGAAAAACTGTTTTTT.